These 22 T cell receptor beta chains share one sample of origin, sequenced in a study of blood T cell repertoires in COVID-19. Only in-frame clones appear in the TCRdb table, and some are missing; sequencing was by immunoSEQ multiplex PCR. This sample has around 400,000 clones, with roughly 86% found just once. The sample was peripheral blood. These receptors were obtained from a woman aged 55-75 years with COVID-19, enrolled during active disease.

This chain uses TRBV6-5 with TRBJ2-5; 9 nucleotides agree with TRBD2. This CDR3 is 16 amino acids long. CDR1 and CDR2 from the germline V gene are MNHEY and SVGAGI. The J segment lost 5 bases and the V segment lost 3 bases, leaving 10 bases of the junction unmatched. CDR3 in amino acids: CASSYSGLALRETQYF. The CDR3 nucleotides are TGTGCCAGCAGTTATTCGGGACTAGCCCTAAGGGAGACCCAGTACTTC.

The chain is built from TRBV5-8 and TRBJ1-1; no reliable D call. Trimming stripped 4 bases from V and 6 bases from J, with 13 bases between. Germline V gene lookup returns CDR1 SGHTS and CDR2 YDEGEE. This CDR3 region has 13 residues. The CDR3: CASSLSRVPEAFF. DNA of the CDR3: TGTGCCAGCAGCCTGTCGCGGGTTCCTGAAGCTTTCTTT. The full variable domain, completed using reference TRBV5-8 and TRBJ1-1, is EAGVTQSPTHLIKTRGQQATLRCSPISGHTSVYWYQQALGLGLQFLLWYDEGEERNRGNFPPRFSGRQFPNYSSELNVNALELEDSALYLCASSLSRVPEAFFGQGTRLTVV.

The CDR3 loop reads CASSIDHHSPQPQHF. In DNA form, the CDR3 reads TGTGCCAGTAGTATAGATCACCACAGTCCTCAGCCCCAGCATTTT. The chain combines TRBV19 with TRBJ1-5; D ambiguous. This CDR3 is built from 15 residues. Trimming took off 0 bases at V and 6 bases at J, with 12 bases between the two ends. Germline lookup yields CDR1 LNHDA and CDR2 SQIVND (reference sequence).

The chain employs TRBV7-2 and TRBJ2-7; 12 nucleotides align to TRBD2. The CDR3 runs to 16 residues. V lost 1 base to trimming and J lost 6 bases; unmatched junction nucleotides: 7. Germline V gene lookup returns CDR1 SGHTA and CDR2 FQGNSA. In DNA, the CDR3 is TGTGCCAGCAGCTTAGTCGGGACTAGCGGGTCTTTCGAGCAGTACTTC. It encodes CASSLVGTSGSFEQYF.

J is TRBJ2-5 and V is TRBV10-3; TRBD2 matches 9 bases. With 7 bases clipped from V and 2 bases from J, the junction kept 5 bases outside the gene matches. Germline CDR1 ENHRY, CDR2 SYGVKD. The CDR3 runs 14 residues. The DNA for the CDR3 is TGTGCCATCAAACGCGGGGGGGAACAAGAGACCCAGTACTTC. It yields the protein CAIKRGGEQETQYF.

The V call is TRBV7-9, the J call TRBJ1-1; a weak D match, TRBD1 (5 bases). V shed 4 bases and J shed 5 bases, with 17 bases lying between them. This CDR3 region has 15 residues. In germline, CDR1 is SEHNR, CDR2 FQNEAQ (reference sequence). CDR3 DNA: TGTGCCAGCAGCTGGGGGGACCTTAGGACGACTGAAGCTTTCTTT. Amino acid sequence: CASSWGDLRTTEAFF.

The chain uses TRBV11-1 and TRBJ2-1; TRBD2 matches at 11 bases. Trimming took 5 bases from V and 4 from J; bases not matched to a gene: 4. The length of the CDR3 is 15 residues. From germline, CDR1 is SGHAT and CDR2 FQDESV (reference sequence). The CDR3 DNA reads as TGTGCCAGCAGCCGCGGGACTAGCGGATACAATGAGCAGTTCTTC. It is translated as CASSRGTSGYNEQFF.

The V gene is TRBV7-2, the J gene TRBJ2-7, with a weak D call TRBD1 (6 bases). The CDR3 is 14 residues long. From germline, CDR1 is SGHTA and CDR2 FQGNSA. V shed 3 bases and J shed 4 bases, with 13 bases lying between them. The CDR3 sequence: CASSLDRNSYEQYF. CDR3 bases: TGTGCCAGCAGCTTGGACAGAAATTCTTACGAGCAGTACTTC.

CDR3 DNA sequence: TGTGCCAGCAGCGTAACCACAGGGACAGGAAACACCATATATTTT. It specifies CASSVTTGTGNTIYF. The gene calls are TRBV9 and TRBJ1-3, with D possibly TRBD1 on 6 matching bases. The V end lost 1 base, the J end lost 4 bases, and 12 bases lay between the germline ends. The CDR3 is made up of 15 amino acids. The germline CDR1 and CDR2 sequences are SGDLS and YYNGEE.

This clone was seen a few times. CDR3 residues: CASSSNQAGYTF. CDR3 in DNA: TGTGCCAGCAGCTCGAATCAGGCTGGCTACACCTTC. The chain combines TRBV7-9 with TRBJ1-2; D remains unclear. The CDR3 has 12 residues. V dropped 4 bases and J dropped 7 bases, with 10 bases sitting between them. Germline values: CDR1 SEHNR, CDR2 FQNEAQ (reference sequence).

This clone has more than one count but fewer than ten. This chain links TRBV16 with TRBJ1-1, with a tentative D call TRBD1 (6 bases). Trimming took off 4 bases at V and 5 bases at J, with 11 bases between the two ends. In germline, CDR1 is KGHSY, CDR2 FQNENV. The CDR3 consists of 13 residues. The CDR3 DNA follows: TGTGCCAGCAGCCGCCTACAGGGAACTGAAGCTTTCTTT. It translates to CASSRLQGTEAFF.

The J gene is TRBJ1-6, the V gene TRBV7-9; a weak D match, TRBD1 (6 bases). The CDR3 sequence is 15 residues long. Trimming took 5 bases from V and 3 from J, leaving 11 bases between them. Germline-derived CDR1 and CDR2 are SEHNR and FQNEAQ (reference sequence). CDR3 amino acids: CASSRGQSYNSPLHF. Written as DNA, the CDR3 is TGTGCCAGCAGCCGCGGACAGAGCTATAATTCACCCCTCCACTTT.

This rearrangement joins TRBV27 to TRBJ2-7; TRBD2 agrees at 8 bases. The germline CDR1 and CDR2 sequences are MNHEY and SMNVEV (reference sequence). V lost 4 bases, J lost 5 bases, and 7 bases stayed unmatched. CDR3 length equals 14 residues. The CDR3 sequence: CASSSGTRSNEQYF. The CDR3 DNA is TGTGCCAGCAGTTCCGGGACTAGGTCTAACGAGCAGTACTTC.

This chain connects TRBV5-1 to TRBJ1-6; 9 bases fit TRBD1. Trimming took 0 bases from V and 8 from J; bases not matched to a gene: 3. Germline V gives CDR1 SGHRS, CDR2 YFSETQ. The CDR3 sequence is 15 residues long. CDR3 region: CASSLAGQGDSPLHF. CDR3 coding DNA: TGCGCCAGCAGCTTGGCGGGACAGGGAGATTCACCCCTCCACTTT.

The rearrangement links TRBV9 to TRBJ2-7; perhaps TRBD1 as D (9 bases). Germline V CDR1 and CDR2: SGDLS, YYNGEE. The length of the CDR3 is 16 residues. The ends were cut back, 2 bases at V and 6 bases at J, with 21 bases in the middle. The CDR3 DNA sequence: TGTGCCAGCAGCGTCCGGGGGGGACAGGGAAGGTTCGAGCAGTACTTC. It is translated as CASSVRGGQGRFEQYF. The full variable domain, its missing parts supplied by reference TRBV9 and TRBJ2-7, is DSGVTQTPKHLITATGQRVTLRCSPRSGDLSVYWYQQSLDQGLQFLIQYYNGEERAKGNILERFSAQQFPDLHSELNLSSLELGDSALYFCASSVRGGQGRFEQYFGPGTRLTVT.

For the CDR3, the DNA is TGTGCCAGCAGCCCCTTCCGACACGGTTCTAACTATGGCTACACCTTC. Translated: CASSPFRHGSNYGYTF. This sequence joins TRBV3-1 (or the pseudogene TRBV3-2) and TRBJ1-2; D is unresolved. This CDR3 has 16 residues. Germline loops: CDR1 LGHDT, CDR2 YNNKEL (reference sequence). V gave up 4 bases and J gave up 0 bases, with 15 bases separating them.

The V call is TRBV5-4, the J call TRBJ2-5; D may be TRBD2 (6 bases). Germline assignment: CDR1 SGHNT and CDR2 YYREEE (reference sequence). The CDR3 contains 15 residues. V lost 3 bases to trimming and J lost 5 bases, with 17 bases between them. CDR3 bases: TGTGCCAGCAGCTCCGGAGGGAGGTCGGGTGAGACCCAGTACTTC. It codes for CASSSGGRSGETQYF.

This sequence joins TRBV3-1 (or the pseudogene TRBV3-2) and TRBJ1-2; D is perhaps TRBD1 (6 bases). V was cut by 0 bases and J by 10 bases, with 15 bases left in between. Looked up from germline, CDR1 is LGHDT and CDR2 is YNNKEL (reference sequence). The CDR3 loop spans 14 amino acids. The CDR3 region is CASSQDSRTVDYTF. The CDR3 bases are TGTGCCAGCAGCCAAGATTCGAGGACAGTGGACTACACCTTC.

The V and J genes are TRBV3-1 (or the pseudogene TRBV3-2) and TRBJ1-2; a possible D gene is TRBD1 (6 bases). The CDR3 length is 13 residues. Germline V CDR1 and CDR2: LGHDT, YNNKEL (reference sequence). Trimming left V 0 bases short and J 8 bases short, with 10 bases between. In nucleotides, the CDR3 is TGTGCCAGCAGCCAAGAGGGGGCGTTCGGCTACACCTTC. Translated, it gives CASSQEGAFGYTF.

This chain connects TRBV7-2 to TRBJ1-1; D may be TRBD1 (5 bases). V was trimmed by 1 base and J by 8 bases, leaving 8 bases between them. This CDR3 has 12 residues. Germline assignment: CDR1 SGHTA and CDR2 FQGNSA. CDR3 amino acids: CASSLGPGEAFF. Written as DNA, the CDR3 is TGTGCCAGCAGCTTAGGCCCAGGGGAAGCTTTCTTT. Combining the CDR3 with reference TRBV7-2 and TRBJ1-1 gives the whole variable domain GAGVSQSPSNKVTEKGKDVELRCDPISGHTALYWYRQSLGQGLEFLIYFQGNSAPDKSGLPSDRFSAERTGGSVSTLTIQRTQQEDSAVYLCASSLGPGEAFFGQGTRLTVV.

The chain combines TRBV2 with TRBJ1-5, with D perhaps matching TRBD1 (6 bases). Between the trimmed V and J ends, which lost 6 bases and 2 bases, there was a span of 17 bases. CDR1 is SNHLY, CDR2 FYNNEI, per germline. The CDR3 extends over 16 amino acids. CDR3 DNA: TGTGCCAGCAGCGGCCGAGGGGGAGGGCGCAATCAGCCCCAGCATTTT. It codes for CASSGRGGGRNQPQHF.

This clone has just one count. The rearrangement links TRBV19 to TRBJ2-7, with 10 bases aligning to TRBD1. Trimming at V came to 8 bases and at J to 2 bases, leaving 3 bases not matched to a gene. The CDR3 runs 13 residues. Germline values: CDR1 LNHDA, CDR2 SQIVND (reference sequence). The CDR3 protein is CASGGTGAYEQYF. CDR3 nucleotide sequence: TGTGCCAGTGGCGGGACAGGGGCCTACGAGCAGTACTTC.